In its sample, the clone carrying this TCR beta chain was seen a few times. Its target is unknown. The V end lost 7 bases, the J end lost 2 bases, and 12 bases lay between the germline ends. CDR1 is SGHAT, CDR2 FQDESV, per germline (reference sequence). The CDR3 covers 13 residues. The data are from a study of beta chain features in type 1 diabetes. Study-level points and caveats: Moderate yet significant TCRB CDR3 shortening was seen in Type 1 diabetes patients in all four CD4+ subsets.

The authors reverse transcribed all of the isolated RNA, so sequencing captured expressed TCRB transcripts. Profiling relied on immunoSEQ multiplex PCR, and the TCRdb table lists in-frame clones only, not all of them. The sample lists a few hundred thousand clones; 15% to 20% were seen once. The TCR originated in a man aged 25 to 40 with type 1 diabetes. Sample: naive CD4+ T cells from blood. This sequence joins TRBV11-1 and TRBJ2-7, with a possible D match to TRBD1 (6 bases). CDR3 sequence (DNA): TGTGCCAGCACCCACAGGGAACCCTACGAGCAGTACTTC. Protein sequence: CASTHREPYEQYF.